This is a list of T cell receptor beta chains from one sample in a study of blood T cells in healthy people across ages. Using its own MiXCR run on the 5' RACE reads, TCRdb lists one record per CDR3 protein. The table records 1.5 million to 2 million distinct CDR3 sequences, 28% of them present only once. The sequencing sample was made of blood. The receptor source for this set is a woman in her twenties or thirties in good health. Both conserved end residues are part of each CDR3. The D gene is left open where the match is weak. A row's size may be missing; if present it is once, few, many or a size class.

J gene: TRBJ1-4; V gene: TRBV29-1; D gene: -; clone size: once; CDR3 DNA: TGCAGCGTTGAAGGCGGATATAATGAAAAACTGTTTTTT; CDR3 protein: CSVEGGYNEKLFF
J gene: TRBJ2-6; V gene: TRBV2; D gene: -; clone size: -; CDR3 DNA: TGTGCCAGCACACAGGACTCTGGGGCCAACGTCCTGACTTTC; CDR3 protein: CASTQDSGANVLTF
J gene: TRBJ1-2; V gene: TRBV5-1; D gene: TRBD1; clone size: many; CDR3 DNA: TGCGCCAGCAGCTTCGGACAGGGTTCGGGTTATGGCTACACCTTC; CDR3 protein: CASSFGQGSGYGYTF
J gene: TRBJ2-1; V gene: TRBV19; D gene: -; clone size: few; CDR3 DNA: TGTGCCAGTAGTACGAGAGCGGGTCCCGGGACTGAGCAGTTCTTC; CDR3 protein: CASSTRAGPGTEQFF
J gene: TRBJ2-3; V gene: TRBV2; D gene: TRBD2; clone size: -; CDR3 DNA: TGTGCCAGCAGTGAAGGGGCGGGGGCAGATACGCAGTATTTT; CDR3 protein: CASSEGAGADTQYF
J gene: TRBJ1-4; V gene: TRBV7-9; D gene: -; clone size: -; CDR3 DNA: TGTGCCAGCAGCTTAGAGACGGGACTCGGCAATGAAAAACTGTTTTTT; CDR3 protein: CASSLETGLGNEKLFF
J gene: TRBJ2-4; V gene: TRBV5-6; D gene: TRBD1; clone size: many; CDR3 DNA: TGTGCCAGCAGCACCGGGACAGGGATGGGTATCAAGTACTTC; CDR3 protein: CASSTGTGMGIKYF
J gene: TRBJ2-7; V gene: TRBV15; D gene: TRBD2; clone size: many; CDR3 DNA: TGTGCCACCAGTACCGTTAATCCTCTAGCGGGGGGTCGGTACGAGCAGTACTTC; CDR3 protein: CATSTVNPLAGGRYEQYF
J gene: TRBJ2-7; V gene: TRBV20-1; D gene: TRBD2; clone size: -; CDR3 DNA: TGCAGTGCTCACGGGACTAGCGGGGGGGCCAAAGGATCCGAGCAGTACTTC; CDR3 protein: CSAHGTSGGAKGSEQYF
J gene: TRBJ2-7; V gene: TRBV27; D gene: TRBD1; clone size: -; CDR3 DNA: TGTGCCAGCAGTATAGGACAGGGTCTCTACGAGCAGTACTTC; CDR3 protein: CASSIGQGLYEQYF
J gene: TRBJ2-5; V gene: TRBV7-2; D gene: TRBD2; clone size: -; CDR3 DNA: TGTGCCGGGGGGGAGGCGGGAAATGGTGAGACCCAGTACTTC; CDR3 protein: CAGGEAGNGETQYF
J gene: TRBJ2-1; V gene: TRBV7-2; D gene: -; clone size: -; CDR3 DNA: TGTGCCAGCAGCCCGTTCGTGGAGGGTGGCGATGAGCAGTTCTTC; CDR3 protein: CASSPFVEGGDEQFF
J gene: TRBJ1-6; V gene: TRBV7-2; D gene: -; clone size: -; CDR3 DNA: TGTGCCAGCAGCTTATTATACGGGGGTGGTTCACCCCTCCACTTT; CDR3 protein: CASSLLYGGGSPLHF
J gene: TRBJ2-4; V gene: TRBV15; D gene: TRBD2; clone size: -; CDR3 DNA: TGTGCCACCAGCAGAGACGGACTAGCGGGGAAAAACATTCAGTACTTC; CDR3 protein: CATSRDGLAGKNIQYF
J gene: TRBJ2-5; V gene: TRBV9; D gene: TRBD2; clone size: -; CDR3 DNA: TGTGCCAGCAGCGGGTCTAGCGGGAGTTCTGAGACCCAGTACTTC; CDR3 protein: CASSGSSGSSETQYF
J gene: TRBJ1-5; V gene: TRBV5-1; D gene: TRBD1; clone size: -; CDR3 DNA: TGCGCCAGCAGCGGGGGACAGGGAGGTCAGCCCCGGCATTTT; CDR3 protein: CASSGGQGGQPRHF
J gene: TRBJ1-2; V gene: TRBV5-1; D gene: TRBD1; clone size: -; CDR3 DNA: TGCGCCAGCATGGAGGGACAGGGAACTGGCTACACCTTC; CDR3 protein: CASMEGQGTGYTF
J gene: TRBJ2-5; V gene: TRBV6-2/TRBV6-3; D gene: -; clone size: -; CDR3 DNA: TGTGCCAGCAGTTACTCTCTTGACCGTTCCAAGGCGTCCCCGTACTTC; CDR3 protein: CASSYSLDRSKASPYF
J gene: TRBJ1-2; V gene: TRBV5-1; D gene: TRBD1; clone size: -; CDR3 DNA: TGCGCCAGCAACTTGGGACAGGGAGGTTCATCGGGCTACACCTTC; CDR3 protein: CASNLGQGGSSGYTF
J gene: TRBJ1-5; V gene: TRBV12-3/TRBV12-4; D gene: -; clone size: -; CDR3 DNA: TGTGCCAGCAGTTCGGCCCAGTCCCAGCCCCAGCATTTT; CDR3 protein: CASSSAQSQPQHF
J gene: TRBJ2-5; V gene: TRBV10-3; D gene: TRBD2; clone size: -; CDR3 DNA: TGTGCCATCAGTGGTCAATCGGGGGGGCAAGAGACCCAGTACTTC; CDR3 protein: CAISGQSGGQETQYF
J gene: TRBJ2-3; V gene: TRBV30; D gene: -; clone size: -; CDR3 DNA: TGTGCCTGGAGCGGGACCATCACAGATACGCAGTATTTT; CDR3 protein: CAWSGTITDTQYF
J gene: TRBJ2-3; V gene: TRBV7-3; D gene: TRBD2; clone size: -; CDR3 DNA: TGTGCCAGCAGCTTAATTAGTCGGGGGGGCCGAGTTCTCACAGATACGCAGTATTTT; CDR3 protein: CASSLISRGGRVLTDTQYF
J gene: TRBJ2-3; V gene: TRBV6-5; D gene: -; clone size: -; CDR3 DNA: TGTGCCGGCAGTAGAGAAGATACGCAGTATTTT; CDR3 protein: CAGSREDTQYF
J gene: TRBJ1-2; V gene: TRBV7-2; D gene: -; clone size: many; CDR3 DNA: TGTGCCAGCAGCTTAGCGAGCGGGAATAACTATGGCTACACCTTC; CDR3 protein: CASSLASGNNYGYTF
J gene: TRBJ2-3; V gene: TRBV5-1; D gene: -; clone size: -; CDR3 DNA: TGCGCCAGCAGTTCTATCCCAGCCACAGATACGCAGTATTTT; CDR3 protein: CASSSIPATDTQYF
J gene: TRBJ2-6; V gene: TRBV2; D gene: -; clone size: few; CDR3 DNA: TGTGCCAGCAGTGGAGACAGATCTGGGGCCAACGTCCTGACTTTC; CDR3 protein: CASSGDRSGANVLTF
J gene: TRBJ2-5; V gene: TRBV20-1; D gene: TRBD2; clone size: -; CDR3 DNA: TGCAGTGCGCCTACTCCGACTAGCGGGACAAAGACCCAGTACTTC; CDR3 protein: CSAPTPTSGTKTQYF
J gene: TRBJ1-1; V gene: TRBV20-1; D gene: TRBD1; clone size: once; CDR3 DNA: TGCAGTGCTGAAGACAGGGCATCTCATCTAGCTTTCTTT; CDR3 protein: CSAEDRASHLAFF
J gene: TRBJ1-4; V gene: TRBV20-1; D gene: -; clone size: -; CDR3 DNA: TGCAGTGCTCTAGGACGGGGGGCCTCAGTTGGTAATGAAAAACTGTTTTTT; CDR3 protein: CSALGRGASVGNEKLFF
J gene: TRBJ2-7; V gene: TRBV3-1; D gene: TRBD2; clone size: -; CDR3 DNA: TGTGCCAGCAGCCAAGGAGCGGGAACTACCTACGAGCAGTACTTC; CDR3 protein: CASSQGAGTTYEQYF
J gene: TRBJ2-3; V gene: TRBV7-2; D gene: TRBD2; clone size: many; CDR3 DNA: TGTGCCAGCAGTTCTGGACTAGTCACAGATACGCAGTATTTT; CDR3 protein: CASSSGLVTDTQYF
J gene: TRBJ2-7; V gene: TRBV5-1; D gene: TRBD2; clone size: few; CDR3 DNA: TGCGCCAGCAGCCTCTCGGGGGGAGCGGGAGGGCCGGAAGAGCAGTACTTC; CDR3 protein: CASSLSGGAGGPEEQYF
J gene: TRBJ1-4; V gene: TRBV12-3/TRBV12-4; D gene: -; clone size: -; CDR3 DNA: TGTGCCAGCAGTCAGGACAGAAATGAAAAACTGTTTTTT; CDR3 protein: CASSQDRNEKLFF
J gene: TRBJ1-6; V gene: TRBV12-3/TRBV12-4; D gene: TRBD1; clone size: few; CDR3 DNA: TGTGCCAGCAGTTCCGGACAGGGTCTCACCCTCCACTTT; CDR3 protein: CASSSGQGLTLHF
J gene: TRBJ2-1; V gene: TRBV20-1; D gene: -; clone size: many; CDR3 DNA: TGCAGTGCTAGACGCCAGGGAGCCTACAATGAGCAGTTCTTC; CDR3 protein: CSARRQGAYNEQFF
J gene: TRBJ1-1; V gene: TRBV5-6; D gene: -; clone size: few; CDR3 DNA: TGTGCCAGCAGCTTGGGCAGGACTGGGGCTTTCTTT; CDR3 protein: CASSLGRTGAFF
J gene: TRBJ1-5; V gene: TRBV20-1; D gene: -; clone size: -; CDR3 DNA: TGCAGTACTAGAGATCCGGGTTATCAGCCCCAGAATTTT; CDR3 protein: CSTRDPGYQPQNF
J gene: TRBJ2-7; V gene: TRBV2; D gene: TRBD2; clone size: -; CDR3 DNA: TGTGCCAGCAGTGATTACAGCGGGACCTACGAGCAGTACTTC; CDR3 protein: CASSDYSGTYEQYF
J gene: TRBJ1-1; V gene: TRBV5-1; D gene: -; clone size: -; CDR3 DNA: TGCGCCAGCTTGGTCGGAGGGTGGAACACTGAAGCTTTCTTT; CDR3 protein: CASLVGGWNTEAFF
J gene: TRBJ2-5; V gene: TRBV29-1; D gene: TRBD2; clone size: few; CDR3 DNA: TGCAGCGCTGGACTAGCGGGGACCTGGATAACGGAGACCCAGTACTTC; CDR3 protein: CSAGLAGTWITETQYF
J gene: TRBJ2-5; V gene: TRBV6-2/TRBV6-3; D gene: -; clone size: few; CDR3 DNA: TGTGCCAGCAGTTACTCGACCGGGGCGACCCAGTACTTC; CDR3 protein: CASSYSTGATQYF
J gene: TRBJ1-1; V gene: TRBV28; D gene: -; clone size: many; CDR3 DNA: TGTGCCAGCAGTTTCAGACAACCGAACACTGAAGCTTTCTTT; CDR3 protein: CASSFRQPNTEAFF
J gene: TRBJ2-7; V gene: TRBV5-1; D gene: -; clone size: -; CDR3 DNA: TGCGCCAGCAGCCCGACCCGGGGCGACGATGAGCAGTACTTC; CDR3 protein: CASSPTRGDDEQYF
J gene: TRBJ2-6; V gene: TRBV12-5; D gene: -; clone size: -; CDR3 DNA: TGTGCTAGTTCGGGCCCCACGGGCTCTGGGGCCAACGTCCTGACTTTC; CDR3 protein: CASSGPTGSGANVLTF
J gene: TRBJ2-5; V gene: TRBV9; D gene: TRBD2; clone size: -; CDR3 DNA: TGTGCCAGCAGCCCAGGGGGGGGACTAGCTTCCGCGGAGACCCAGTACTTC; CDR3 protein: CASSPGGGLASAETQYF
J gene: TRBJ2-7; V gene: TRBV5-1; D gene: -; clone size: few; CDR3 DNA: TGCGCCAGCAGCTTGATGGGCATCTCCTACGATTGGGTTGAGCAGTACTTC; CDR3 protein: CASSLMGISYDWVEQYF
J gene: TRBJ2-7; V gene: TRBV11-3; D gene: -; clone size: once; CDR3 DNA: TGTGCCAGCAGCTTAGACACAGGGTCAGCCTACGAGCAGTACTTC; CDR3 protein: CASSLDTGSAYEQYF
J gene: TRBJ2-7; V gene: TRBV29-1; D gene: TRBD1; clone size: few; CDR3 DNA: TGCAGCGTCGGGGGGACAGGGGGCGGTGAGCAGTACTTC; CDR3 protein: CSVGGTGGGEQYF
J gene: TRBJ1-6; V gene: TRBV27; D gene: -; clone size: few; CDR3 DNA: TGTGCCAGTGCCCGGGGTGGGTCACCCCTCCACTTT; CDR3 protein: CASARGGSPLHF